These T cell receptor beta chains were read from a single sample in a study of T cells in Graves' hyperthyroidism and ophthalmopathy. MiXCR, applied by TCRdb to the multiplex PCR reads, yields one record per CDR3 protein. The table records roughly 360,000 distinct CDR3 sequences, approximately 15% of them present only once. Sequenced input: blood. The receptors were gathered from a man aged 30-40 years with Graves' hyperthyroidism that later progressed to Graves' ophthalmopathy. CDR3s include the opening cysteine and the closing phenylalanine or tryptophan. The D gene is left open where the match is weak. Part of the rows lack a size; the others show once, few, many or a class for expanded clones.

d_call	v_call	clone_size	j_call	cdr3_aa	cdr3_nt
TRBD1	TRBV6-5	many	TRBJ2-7	CASSYGTGGPYEQYF	TGTGCCAGCAGTTACGGGACAGGGGGCCCTTACGAGCAGTACTTC
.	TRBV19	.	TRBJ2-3	CASSIDWEELPTQYF	TGTGCCAGTAGTATAGATTGGGAAGAGCTGCCTACGCAGTATTTT
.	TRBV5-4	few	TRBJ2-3	CASSPIAGTGTDTQYF	TGTGCCAGCAGCCCAATTGCGGGGACTGGCACAGATACGCAGTATTTT
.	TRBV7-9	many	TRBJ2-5	CASSLVSGETQYF	TGTGCCAGCAGCTTAGTAAGCGGAGAGACCCAGTACTTC
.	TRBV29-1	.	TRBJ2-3	CSVGVPRSTDTQYF	TGCAGCGTTGGGGTCCCACGGAGCACAGATACGCAGTATTTT
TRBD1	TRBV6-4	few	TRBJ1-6	CASRPTGENSPLHF	TGTGCCTCACGACCGACAGGGGAAAATTCACCCCTCCACTTT
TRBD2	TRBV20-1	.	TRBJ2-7	CSAIHLLAGGEQYF	TGCAGTGCTATCCACCTGCTAGCGGGTGGTGAGCAGTACTTC
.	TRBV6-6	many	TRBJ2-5	CASSYSTGGETQYF	TGTGCCAGCAGTTACTCGACCGGTGGGGAGACCCAGTACTTC
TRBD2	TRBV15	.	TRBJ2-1	CATSSLAGDPYNEQFF	TGTGCCACCAGCAGTTTAGCGGGGGATCCCTACAATGAGCAGTTCTTC
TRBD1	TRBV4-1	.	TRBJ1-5	CASSQPTGVYSNQPQHF	TGCGCCAGCAGCCAACCAACAGGGGTCTATAGCAATCAGCCCCAGCATTTT
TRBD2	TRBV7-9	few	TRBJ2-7	CASSPPSVAGKEQYF	TGTGCCAGCAGCCCGCCCTCGGTAGCGGGGAAAGAGCAGTACTTC
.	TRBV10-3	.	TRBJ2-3	CTISGQPADTQYF	TGTACCATCAGTGGACAGCCGGCAGATACGCAGTATTTT
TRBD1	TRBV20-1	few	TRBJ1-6	CSASQGATGSPLHF	TGCAGTGCTAGTCAGGGGGCGACGGGGTCACCCCTCCACTTT
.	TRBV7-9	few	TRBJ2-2	CASSQPFWAGVTGELFF	TGTGCCAGCAGCCAACCTTTCTGGGCAGGGGTCACCGGGGAGCTGTTTTTT
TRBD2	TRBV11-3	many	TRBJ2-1	CASSEGLAGNEQFF	TGTGCCAGCAGCGAGGGACTAGCGGGCAATGAGCAGTTCTTC
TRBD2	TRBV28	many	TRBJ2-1	CASSLERGVLNEQFF	TGTGCCAGCAGTTTGGAGCGGGGGGTCCTCAATGAGCAGTTCTTC
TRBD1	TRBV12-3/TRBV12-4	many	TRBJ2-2	CASRGQGSNTGELFF	TGTGCCAGCAGGGGACAGGGGTCGAACACCGGGGAGCTGTTTTTT
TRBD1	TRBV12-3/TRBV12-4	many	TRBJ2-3	CASSPGQGVADTQYF	TGTGCCAGCAGTCCGGGACAGGGGGTAGCAGATACGCAGTATTTT
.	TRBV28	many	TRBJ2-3	CASRPRRQLTDTQYF	TGTGCCAGCCGCCCCCGGCGACAGCTAACAGATACGCAGTATTTT
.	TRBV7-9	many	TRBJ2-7	CASSSTGNEQYF	TGTGCCAGCAGCTCGACAGGTAACGAGCAGTACTTC
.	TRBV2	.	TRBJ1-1	CASRWGRGTEAFF	TGTGCCAGCAGGTGGGGGCGCGGCACTGAAGCTTTCTTT
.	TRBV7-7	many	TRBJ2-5	CASSLAFGGRETQYF	TGTGCCAGCAGCTTAGCCTTCGGTGGGAGGGAGACCCAGTACTTC
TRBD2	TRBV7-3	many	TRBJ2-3	CASSSTSGGFTDTQYF	TGTGCCAGCAGCTCAACTAGCGGGGGATTCACAGATACGCAGTATTTT
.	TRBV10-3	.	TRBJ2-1	CAIRDTGRDYNEQFF	TGTGCCATCAGAGATACAGGGAGGGACTACAATGAGCAGTTCTTC
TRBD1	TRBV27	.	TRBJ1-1	CASRLGTGAIEAFF	TGTGCCAGCAGACTTGGGACAGGGGCTATTGAAGCTTTCTTT
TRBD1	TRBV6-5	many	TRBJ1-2	CASSYEATGNGYTF	TGTGCCAGCAGTTACGAGGCGACAGGGAATGGCTACACCTTC
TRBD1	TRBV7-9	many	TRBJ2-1	CASSLAGQGTEQFF	TGTGCCAGCAGCCTAGCCGGACAGGGGACTGAGCAGTTCTTC
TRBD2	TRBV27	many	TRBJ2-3	CASSFTSGVSDTQYF	TGTGCCAGCAGTTTCACTAGCGGGGTCTCAGATACGCAGTATTTT
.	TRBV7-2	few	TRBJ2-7	CASSLLDFYEQYF	TGTGCCAGCAGCTTATTGGACTTCTACGAGCAGTACTTC
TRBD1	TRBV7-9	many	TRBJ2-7	CASSFRGNGYEQYF	TGTGCCAGCAGCTTCAGGGGGAATGGCTACGAGCAGTACTTC
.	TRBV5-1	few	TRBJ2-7	CASSLGGATYEQYF	TGCGCCAGCAGCTTGGGAGGGGCAACCTACGAGCAGTACTTC
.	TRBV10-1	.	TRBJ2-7	CASSEPGYEQYF	TGCGCCAGCAGTGAGCCGGGTTACGAGCAGTACTTC
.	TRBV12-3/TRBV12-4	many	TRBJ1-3	CASRRGLHSIGNTIYF	TGTGCCAGCAGGAGGGGACTCCACTCGATCGGAAACACCATATATTTT
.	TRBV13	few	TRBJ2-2	CASSLFQGYTGELFF	TGTGCCAGCAGCTTGTTTCAGGGGTACACCGGGGAGCTGTTTTTT
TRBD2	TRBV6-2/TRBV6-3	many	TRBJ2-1	CASSRTPLAGGPNEQFF	TGTGCCAGCAGTCGGACTCCTCTAGCGGGGGGGCCCAATGAGCAGTTCTTC
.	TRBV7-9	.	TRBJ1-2	CASPQGTGNGYTF	TGTGCCAGCCCACAGGGAACGGGGAATGGCTACACCTTC
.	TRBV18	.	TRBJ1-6	CASSPAAARENSPLHF	TGTGCCAGCTCACCAGCGGCAGCCCGAGAAAATTCACCCCTCCACTTT
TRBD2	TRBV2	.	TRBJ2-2	CASSEVGLAGGRNTEELFF	TGTGCCAGCAGTGAAGTGGGACTAGCGGGGGGGCGGAACACCGAGGAGCTGTTTTTT
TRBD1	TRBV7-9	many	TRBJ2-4	CASSPSGTGGPKNIQYF	TGTGCCAGCAGCCCTAGTGGGACAGGGGGTCCCAAAAACATTCAGTACTTC
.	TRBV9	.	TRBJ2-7	CASSVGDRLVEQYF	TGTGCCAGCAGCGTAGGCGACAGGCTAGTCGAGCAGTACTTC
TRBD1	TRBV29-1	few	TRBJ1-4	CSVALRQGAINEKLFF	TGCAGCGTTGCCCTACGACAGGGGGCCATAAATGAAAAACTGTTTTTT
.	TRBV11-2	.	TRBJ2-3	CASSYQGDTQYF	TGTGCCAGCAGCTACCAGGGGGATACGCAGTATTTT
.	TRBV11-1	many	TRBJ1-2	CASSPGRLLGYTF	TGTGCCAGCAGCCCGGGACGGCTTCTGGGCTACACCTTC
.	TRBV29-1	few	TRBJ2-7	CSGKDGYEQYF	TGCAGCGGAAAGGACGGCTACGAGCAGTACTTC
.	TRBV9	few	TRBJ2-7	CASSGGDKTYEQYF	TGTGCCAGCAGCGGGGGGGACAAAACCTACGAGCAGTACTTC
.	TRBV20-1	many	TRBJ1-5	CSARDLSDQPQHF	TGCAGTGCTAGAGATTTGAGTGATCAGCCCCAGCATTTT
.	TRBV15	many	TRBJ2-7	CATSRGTRRGYEQYF	TGTGCCACCAGCAGAGGTACACGCCGGGGCTACGAGCAGTACTTC
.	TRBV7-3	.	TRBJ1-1	CASSLSPSTGSEAFF	TGTGCCAGCAGCTTAAGCCCTTCGACGGGGTCTGAAGCTTTCTTT
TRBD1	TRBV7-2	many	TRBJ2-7	CASSLGGQGAYEQYF	TGTGCCAGCAGCTTAGGGGGACAGGGGGCTTACGAGCAGTACTTC
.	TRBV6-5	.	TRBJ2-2	CASSYIGGLTGELFF	TGTGCCAGCAGTTACATAGGGGGACTAACCGGGGAGCTGTTTTTT
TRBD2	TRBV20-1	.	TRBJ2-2	CSAKTPELADTGELFF	TGCAGTGCTAAAACACCGGAACTAGCGGACACCGGGGAGCTGTTTTTT
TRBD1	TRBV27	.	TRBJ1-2	CASTPTGFDYGYTF	TGTGCCAGCACCCCGACAGGGTTTGACTATGGCTACACCTTC
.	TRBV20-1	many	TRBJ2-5	CSARVPRGGETQYF	TGCAGTGCTAGAGTCCCTAGGGGTGGGGAGACCCAGTACTTC